These 9 T cell receptor beta chains were sequenced from one sample in a study of vaccination and CD4 T cells after COVID-19. Sequenced with the Oncomine TCR Beta short-read assay was DNA taken from cultured CD4+ T cells. TCRdb independently ran MiXCR on the PCR reads; one entry per CDR3 protein. Of 14,000 to 15,000 distinct CDR3 sequences detected, about 41% appear once; the ten largest clones hold roughly 8.8%. These receptors' antigens are unknown. Treatment noted: approximately 10-day PBMC culture with coronavirus spike peptide pools or control peptides (ViraFEST assay). Input material: CD4+ T cells from blood, cultured in vitro. Every receptor here comes from a human donor who had recovered from COVID-19.

This clonotype was recorded a few times. J is TRBJ1-5 and V is TRBV6-5, with D uncertain. Germline values: CDR1 MNHEY, CDR2 SVGAGI. V was clipped by 0 bases and J by 1 base, with 16 bases between them. The CDR3 length is 18 residues. The CDR3 loop reads CASSYSRMGILSNQPQHF. The CDR3 DNA reads TGTGCCAGCAGTTACTCGAGAATGGGAATCCTGAGCAATCAGCCCCAGCATTTT.

The rearrangement uses TRBV10-1 and TRBJ1-6, with 11 bases identical to TRBD1. V lost 4 bases and J lost 10; bases outside the gene matches: 9. This CDR3 is 16 amino acids long. Germline V gene data show CDR1 as WNHNN and CDR2 as SYGVQD (reference sequence). Here the CDR3 reads CASSARRGTGGSPLHF. CDR3 DNA: TGCGCCAGCAGTGCACGCCGCGGGACAGGGGGATCACCCCTCCACTTT.

The sample holds one count of this clonotype. The chain recombines TRBV5-1 with TRBJ1-1, with a possible D match to TRBD1 (5 bases). The CDR3 loop spans 15 amino acids. The germline CDR1 and CDR2 sequences are SGHRS and YFSETQ. Trimming shortened V by 5 bases and J by 1 base, and 15 bases separated the two germline ends. The CDR3 sequence is CASRTKEGRNTEAFF. CDR3 in DNA: TGCGCCAGCAGAACCAAAGAGGGGCGGAACACTGAAGCTTTCTTT.

The chain is built from TRBV6-1 and TRBJ2-7; D is perhaps TRBD1 or TRBD2 (5 bases each). This CDR3 contains 16 residues. Per germline, CDR1 MNHNS and CDR2 SASEGT. V lost 5 bases to trimming and J lost 2 bases, with 19 bases between them. DNA of the CDR3: TGTGCCAGCAGTCTTTCCGGGACCGCGAACCCCTACGAGCAGTACTTC. This translates into CASSLSGTANPYEQYF.

The chain combines TRBV7-9 with TRBJ2-5; 8 bases fit TRBD1. Germline CDR1 SEHNR, CDR2 FQNEAQ (reference sequence). J gave up 5 bases and V 8 bases, and 4 bases lay outside the gene matches. CDR3 length equals 12 residues. This CDR3 reads CASAGGGETQYF. The CDR3 DNA sequence: TGTGCCAGCGCAGGGGGCGGGGAGACCCAGTACTTC.

This clonotype was recorded a few times. The rearrangement links TRBV6-5 to TRBJ1-5; D unresolved. The germline CDR1 and CDR2 sequences are MNHEY and SVGAGI. This CDR3 comprises 14 residues. V lost 2 bases and J 0 bases, leaving 5 bases between the germline ends. The CDR3 DNA reads TGTGCCAGCAGTTACACGGATAGCAATCAGCCCCAGCATTTT. This gives the protein CASSYTDSNQPQHF.

The chain combines TRBV27 with TRBJ1-5; D call uncertain. V was trimmed by 5 bases and J by 0 bases, leaving 11 bases between them. This CDR3 is built from 15 residues. From germline, CDR1 is MNHEY and CDR2 SMNVEV (reference sequence). CDR3 nucleotides: TGTGCCAGCAGTCCTTTAGTCTATAGCAATCAGCCCCAGCATTTT. This sequence encodes CASSPLVYSNQPQHF.

The chain recombines TRBV6-1 with TRBJ2-7, with 11 bases fitting TRBD1. Germline V gene lookup returns CDR1 MNHNS and CDR2 SASEGT. The V segment lost 5 bases and the J segment 5 bases; nucleotides outside the gene matches: 5. This CDR3 has 14 amino acids. CDR3 sequence (DNA): TGTGCCAGCAGTCGAGGACAGGGGGCCAACGAGCAGTACTTC. This gives the protein CASSRGQGANEQYF.

This rearrangement joins TRBV2 to TRBJ2-3; tentatively, D is TRBD2 (5 bases). V lost 0 bases to trimming and J lost 6 bases, with 13 bases between them. Germline V gives CDR1 SNHLY, CDR2 FYNNEI. The CDR3 length is 15 residues. For the CDR3, the DNA is TGTGCCAGCAGTGAAGCGCCACAGCGCGGGGATACGCAGTATTTT. As protein: CASSEAPQRGDTQYF.